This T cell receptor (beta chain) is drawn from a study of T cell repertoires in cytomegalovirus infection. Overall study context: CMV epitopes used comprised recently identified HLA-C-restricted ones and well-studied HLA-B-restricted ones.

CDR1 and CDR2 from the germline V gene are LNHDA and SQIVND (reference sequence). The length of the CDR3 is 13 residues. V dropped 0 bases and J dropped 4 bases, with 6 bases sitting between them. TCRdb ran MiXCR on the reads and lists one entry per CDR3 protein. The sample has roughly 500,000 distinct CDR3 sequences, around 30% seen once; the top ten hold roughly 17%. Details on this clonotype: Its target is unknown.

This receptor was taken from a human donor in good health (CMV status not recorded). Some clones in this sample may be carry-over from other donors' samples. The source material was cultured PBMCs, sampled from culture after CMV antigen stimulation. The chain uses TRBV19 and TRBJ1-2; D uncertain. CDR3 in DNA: TGTGCCAGTAGTATAGATCATCGCTATGGCTACACCTTC. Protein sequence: CASSIDHRYGYTF.